The 14 T cell receptor beta chains below were found in one sample sequenced in a study of OX40 agonist ivuxolimab in advanced cancers. Assay used: immunoSEQ multiplex PCR; TCRdb lists only in-frame clones, some missing. The top ten clones hold 14% of a sample with tens of thousands of clones, roughly 91% of them seen once. This specimen was CD4+ or CD8+ T cells sorted from blood, taken in a trial of the OX40 agonist ivuxolimab. These receptor sequences come from an adult with an advanced solid tumor such as melanoma, head and neck, liver or kidney cancer.

For the CDR3, the DNA is TGTGCCAGCAGGGAGAGGATGGACAGGGTATACGAGCAGTACTTC. It translates to CASRERMDRVYEQYF. The rearrangement joins TRBV2 to TRBJ2-7, with 8 bases aligning to TRBD1. CDR3 size: 15 residues. V lost 6 bases and J lost 4; bases outside the gene matches: 11. Germline V gene sequence: CDR1 SNHLY, CDR2 FYNNEI.

The chain is built from TRBV4-1 and TRBJ1-1; D unclear. CDR1 and CDR2 (germline): MGHRA, YSYEKL. Trimming shortened V by 5 bases and J by 4 bases, and 5 bases separated the two germline ends. The CDR3 spans 11 residues. The CDR3 protein is CASSGSTEAFF. The CDR3, as DNA: TGCGCCAGCAGCGGGTCCACTGAAGCTTTCTTT.

V is TRBV6-5 and J is TRBJ1-1, with D possibly TRBD1 on 5 matching bases. V lost 2 bases and J 7 bases, leaving 20 bases between the germline ends. Per the germline V gene, CDR1 is MNHEY and CDR2 is SVGAGI. CDR3 size: 16 residues. In nucleotides, the CDR3 is TGTGCCAGCAGTTACGAAAAATCAGGGCCATCCTTTGAAGCTTTCTTT. It specifies CASSYEKSGPSFEAFF.

The chain is built from TRBV28 and TRBJ2-7, with TRBD1 matching 7 bases. The CDR3 runs 14 residues. J gave up 5 bases and V 5 bases, and 9 bases lay outside the gene matches. Germline assignment: CDR1 MDHEN and CDR2 SYDVKM. In nucleotides, the CDR3 is TGTGCCAGCAGTCCGACAGGGTCAGGCAACGAGCAGTACTTC. Protein product: CASSPTGSGNEQYF.

CDR3 nucleotide sequence: TGTGCCAGCAGCCCTAGGGGTAGCAATCAGCCCCAGCATTTT. Its translation is CASSPRGSNQPQHF. The chain is built from TRBV7-9 and TRBJ1-5, with D possibly matching TRBD1 (5 bases). V was shortened by 5 bases and J by 0 bases, with 8 bases between the two germline ends. Germline lookup yields CDR1 SEHNR and CDR2 FQNEAQ (reference sequence). The CDR3 has 14 amino acids.

The chain has TRBV11-2 and TRBJ2-1; D is ambiguous. Deletions cut 1 base from V and 0 bases from J, with 7 bases between. Germline V gene data show CDR1 as SGHAT and CDR2 as FQNNGV. The CDR3 has 15 residues. CDR3 sequence: CASSLGLSSYNEQFF. The CDR3 DNA follows: TGTGCCAGCAGCTTAGGTTTGAGCTCCTACAATGAGCAGTTCTTC.

The genes are TRBV5-6 and TRBJ2-3; possible D gene TRBD2, 6 bases. Germline CDR1 SGHDT, CDR2 YYEEEE. This CDR3 spans 14 amino acids. With 4 bases removed from V and 2 bases from J, the gap between germline ends came to 11 bases. The CDR3 coding sequence is TGTGCCAGCAGCCCACAGCGGGTCACAGATACGCAGTATTTT. Protein product: CASSPQRVTDTQYF.

The chain has TRBV19 and TRBJ1-5; 8 bases are shared with TRBD1. Germline CDR1 LNHDA, CDR2 SQIVND (reference sequence). The CDR3 is 15 residues long. V was pared by 7 bases and J by 7 bases, with 12 bases of the junction left unmatched. This CDR3 is CASTTGTGGDQPQHF. CDR3 coding DNA: TGTGCCAGTACCACCGGGACAGGAGGGGACCAGCCCCAGCATTTT.

The rearrangement uses TRBV7-3 and TRBJ2-1; unclear D gene. V was pared by 4 bases and J by 6 bases, with 16 bases between. This CDR3 region has 15 residues. CDR1 SGHTA and CDR2 FQGTGA come from the germline V gene. CDR3 bases: TGTGCCAGCAGCTCGCACAATTCGCCGATCAATGAGCAGTTCTTC. Translation: CASSSHNSPINEQFF.

V gene TRBV5-1 combines with J gene TRBJ2-7, with 7 nucleotides matching TRBD1. The CDR3 is made up of 15 amino acids. V gave up 4 bases and J gave up 4 bases; unmatched junction bases: 11. Germline V CDR1 and CDR2: SGHRS, YFSETQ. DNA of the CDR3: TGCGCCAGCAGCACAGGGGACCCGCTTTTTTACGAGCAGTACTTC. Its protein product is CASSTGDPLFYEQYF.

Here the CDR3 DNA reads TGTGCCAGTAGCGGGTGGGCGGGGGCCCTCAATGAGCAGTTCTTC. Translating it yields CASSGWAGALNEQFF. The J gene is TRBJ2-1, the V gene TRBV19; possibly TRBD2 for D (7 bases). This CDR3 contains 15 residues. CDR1 LNHDA and CDR2 SQIVND come from the germline V gene (reference sequence). The V end lost 6 bases, the J end lost 6 bases, and 18 bases lay between the germline ends.

V and J are TRBV27 and TRBJ1-5; a weak D match, TRBD1 (6 bases). Trimming left V 8 bases short and J 8 bases short, with 16 bases between. Germline V gene sequence: CDR1 MNHEY, CDR2 SMNVEV (reference sequence). This CDR3 region has 13 residues. This chain's CDR3 is CASASGVWEPQHF. For the CDR3, the DNA is TGTGCCAGCGCCTCAGGGGTCTGGGAGCCCCAGCATTTT.

The CDR3 DNA follows: TGTGCCAGCAGCTTCGGGACAGGGCTCTCCTACGAGCAGTACTTC. Amino acids: CASSFGTGLSYEQYF. This chain connects TRBV7-2 to TRBJ2-7, with TRBD1 identical over 9 bases. Trimming took 3 bases from V and 0 from J; bases not matched to a gene: 3. The CDR3 covers 15 residues. The germline CDR1 and CDR2 sequences are SGHTA and FQGNSA.

The genes are TRBV12-5 and TRBJ1-4; perhaps TRBD1 as D (5 bases). V was pared by 1 base and J by 12 bases, with 9 bases between. The CDR3 covers 12 residues. Germline CDR1 and CDR2: LGHNT and FRNRAP. CDR3 sequence reads: CASGLGGVQLFF. The CDR3 DNA reads as TGTGCTAGTGGTTTGGGAGGGGTTCAACTGTTTTTT.